What follows are 23 T cell receptor beta chains derived from one specimen sequenced in a study of early T cells in non-severe SARS-CoV-2 infection. TCRdb re-called the 5' RACE reads with MiXCR, one entry per CDR3 protein. The sample comprises tens of thousands of distinct CDR3 sequences, approximately 5.9% of which are singletons, and around 3.5% rests with the top ten. The specimen was whole blood, collected at baseline. These receptors all come from an adult who was a healthcare worker with PCR-confirmed SARS-CoV-2 infection or an uninfected control (not recorded which).

This clonotype has more than one count but fewer than ten. V gene TRBV2 combines with J gene TRBJ1-1; no clear D gene. From germline, CDR1 is SNHLY and CDR2 FYNNEI. The V end was cut by 8 bases, the J end by 0 bases, with 10 bases between. The CDR3 is made up of 13 amino acids. This CDR3 is CASRDTMNTEAFF. Here the CDR3 DNA reads TGTGCCAGCCGAGACACAATGAACACTGAAGCTTTCTTT.

This clonotype was counted at least ten times. CDR3 sequence reads: CASSPLLAGVVDEQFF. The CDR3 DNA reads TGTGCCAGCAGCCCCCTATTAGCGGGAGTAGTCGATGAGCAGTTCTTC. The chain recombines TRBV14 with TRBJ2-1; 9 nucleotides agree with TRBD2. The junction had 12 bases not matched to a gene; V was cut back by 4 bases and J by 8 bases. CDR1 is SGHDN and CDR2 is FVKESK in the germline V gene. This CDR3 contains 16 residues.

This clonotype was found a few times. The J gene is TRBJ1-2, the V gene TRBV7-2; 9 bases fit TRBD1. The CDR3 length is 14 residues. With 5 bases clipped from V and 4 bases from J, the junction kept 5 bases outside the gene matches. Germline CDR1 reads SGHTA; CDR2 reads FQGNSA. The CDR3 is CASSRTGGGYGYTF. In DNA, the CDR3 is TGTGCCAGCAGCCGAACAGGGGGCGGCTATGGCTACACCTTC.

This clonotype has at least ten counts. CDR3 coding DNA: TGCGCCAGCAGCTTAGAGCGTGGGGGTGACTACGAGCAGTACTTC. It codes for CASSLERGGDYEQYF. The genes are TRBV5-1 and TRBJ2-7; D tentatively reads TRBD1 or TRBD2 (5 bases each). Looked up from germline, CDR1 is SGHRS and CDR2 is YFSETQ. This CDR3 contains 15 residues. V was trimmed by 2 bases and J by 3 bases, leaving 15 bases between them.

This clonotype has ten or more counts. This chain uses TRBV5-5 with TRBJ2-7; D unresolved. Trimming removed 0 bases at V and 0 bases at J, with 10 bases between. Germline CDR1 is SGHKS and CDR2 is YYEKEE (reference sequence). CDR3 length: 15 amino acids. Here the CDR3 DNA reads TGTGCCAGCAGCTTGGCCCCACAGCACTCCTACGAGCAGTACTTC. This codes for CASSLAPQHSYEQYF. The full variable domain, rest sourced from reference TRBV5-5 and TRBJ2-7, is DAGVTQSPTHLIKTRGQQVTLRCSPISGHKSVSWYQQVLGQGPQFIFQYYEKEERGRGNFPDRFSARQFPNYSSELNVNALLLGDSALYLCASSLAPQHSYEQYFGPGTRLTVT.

This clonotype was detected many times. In nucleotides, the CDR3 is TGTGCCAGCAGTTTTGGGGCGGGAGAGGGCGAGCAGTACTTC. Its translation: CASSFGAGEGEQYF. The genes are TRBV28 and TRBJ2-7, with TRBD2 matching 7 bases. The germline V gene has CDR1 MDHEN and CDR2 SYDVKM. There are 14 residues in the CDR3. Trimming cost V 3 bases and J 6 bases; bases outside gene matches: 8.

There are many counts of this clonotype. V and J are TRBV2 and TRBJ1-4; D call uncertain. Between the trimmed V and J ends, which lost 6 bases and 5 bases, there was a span of 16 bases. Germline V gene sequence: CDR1 SNHLY, CDR2 FYNNEI. The CDR3 length is 15 residues. The CDR3 bases are TGTGCCAGCAGCCCACCACCCACTGAGAATGAAAAACTGTTTTTT. Its protein product is CASSPPPTENEKLFF.

This clonotype was seen ten or more times. The CDR3 DNA reads as TGCAGCGTTGGACAAAACACCGGGGAGCTGTTTTTT. Translating it yields CSVGQNTGELFF. This sequence joins TRBV29-1 and TRBJ2-2; D is ambiguous. Germline V gives CDR1 SQVTM, CDR2 ANQGSEA. Trimming left V 4 bases short and J 2 bases short, with 5 bases between. CDR3 length: 12 residues.

This clonotype was seen only a few times. This rearrangement joins TRBV28 to TRBJ2-1, with 11 bases aligning to TRBD2. Losses at the gene ends were 3 bases for V and 6 bases for J; bases not matched to a gene: 4. Germline assignment: CDR1 MDHEN and CDR2 SYDVKM. This CDR3 comprises 15 residues. The DNA of the CDR3 is TGTGCCAGCAGTTTCTTAGCGGGAGGGGGCAATGAGCAGTTCTTC. Its protein product is CASSFLAGGGNEQFF.

This chain links TRBV11-3 with TRBJ2-1; TRBD2 agrees at 8 bases. The CDR3 loop spans 13 amino acids. Germline lookup yields CDR1 SGHNT and CDR2 YENEEA. The V gene end was trimmed by 4 bases and the J gene end by 14 bases; junction bases not matched to a gene: 10. CDR3 in amino acids: CASSSAGGRREFF. For the CDR3, the DNA is TGTGCCAGCAGCTCCGCGGGGGGACGTCGGGAGTTCTTC.

The V call is TRBV28, the J call TRBJ2-1, with 14 nucleotides matching TRBD2. The CDR3 extends over 15 amino acids. Germline CDR1 MDHEN, CDR2 SYDVKM. J gave up 7 bases and V 6 bases, and 5 bases lay outside the gene matches. Here the CDR3 reads CASSRLAGGWNEQFF. In nucleotides, the CDR3 is TGTGCCAGCAGCCGACTAGCGGGGGGGTGGAATGAGCAGTTCTTC.

This clonotype was detected only a few times. This sequence joins TRBV7-7 and TRBJ2-3; no clear D. V gave up 1 base and J gave up 4 bases, with 6 bases separating them. Germline V gene data show CDR1 as SSHAT and CDR2 as FNYEAQ (reference sequence). The CDR3 runs 13 residues. CDR3 protein: CASSLVPSDTQYF. The CDR3 nucleotides read TGTGCCAGCAGCTTAGTCCCCTCAGATACGCAGTATTTT.

This clonotype was seen a few times. The chain combines TRBV18 with TRBJ2-2; D gene unclear. This CDR3 comprises 14 residues. The V gene lost 0 bases and the J gene lost 7 bases, with 9 bases spanning the gap. Per germline, CDR1 KGHSH and CDR2 LQKENI. In DNA form, the CDR3 reads TGTGCCAGCTCACCACCGCGAGAGAACGGGGAGCTGTTTTTT. Protein product: CASSPPRENGELFF.

This clonotype turned up a few times. The chain couples TRBV29-1 to TRBJ1-2; 7 bases line up with TRBD1. The trim removed 4 bases at V and 5 bases at J, leaving 4 bases unmatched. CDR3 length equals 12 residues. CDR1 and CDR2 (germline): SQVTM, ANQGSEA. The DNA of the CDR3 is TGCAGCGTTGGACAGGGAAAGTATGGCTACACCTTC. It translates to CSVGQGKYGYTF.

This chain uses TRBV6-5 with TRBJ2-6; unclear D gene. Germline CDR1 and CDR2: MNHEY and SVGAGI. The CDR3 covers 13 residues. Trimming shortened V by 11 bases and J by 3 bases, and 11 bases separated the two germline ends. The CDR3 loop is CAVGVNGANVLTF. As DNA, the CDR3 is TGTGCCGTTGGAGTAAATGGGGCCAACGTCCTGACTTTC.

This clonotype was picked up many times. This chain links TRBV7-9 with TRBJ2-7; 7 bases align to TRBD2. The J segment lost 5 bases and the V segment lost 4 bases, leaving 11 bases of the junction unmatched. The germline V gene has CDR1 SEHNR and CDR2 FQNEAQ (reference sequence). CDR3 size: 15 residues. CDR3 in amino acids: CASSSYRGEYHEQYF. DNA for the CDR3: TGTGCCAGCAGCTCATACCGGGGGGAATACCACGAGCAGTACTTC.

This clonotype was observed a few times. This chain connects TRBV4-3 to TRBJ2-7; 11 bases match TRBD2. Germline V gene data show CDR1 as LGHNA and CDR2 as YSLEER. V was pared by 3 bases and J by 2 bases, with 12 bases of the junction left unmatched. The CDR3 is 18 residues long. CDR3 DNA sequence: TGCGCCAGCAGCCAGATGGCCCCAGGACTAGCGGGCCCCTACGAGCAGTACTTC. This gives the protein CASSQMAPGLAGPYEQYF.

This clonotype was seen many times. V gene TRBV6-6 combines with J gene TRBJ2-7; a possible D gene is TRBD1 (5 bases). In germline, CDR1 is MNHNY, CDR2 SVGAGI (reference sequence). This CDR3 spans 15 amino acids. The ends were cut back, 0 bases at V and 0 bases at J, with 9 bases in the middle. The CDR3 DNA follows: TGTGCCAGCAGTTACTCCCAGGGATTCTCCTACGAGCAGTACTTC. Its protein is CASSYSQGFSYEQYF.

The chain employs TRBV20-1 and TRBJ2-7; 8 bases align to TRBD1. Trimming cost V 6 bases and J 6 bases; bases outside gene matches: 10. Per the germline V gene, CDR1 is DFQATT and CDR2 is SNEGSKA (reference sequence). The CDR3 is 13 amino acids. The CDR3 DNA is TGCAGTGCCATAGACAGGGGACCCATCGAGCAGTACTTC. This gives the protein CSAIDRGPIEQYF.

The chain links TRBV7-8 to TRBJ2-2; possible D gene TRBD1, 5 bases. V lost 5 bases, J lost 4 bases, and 17 bases lay in between. This CDR3 is 16 amino acids long. Germline V gene sequence: CDR1 SGHVS, CDR2 FQNEAQ. For the CDR3, the DNA is TGTGCCAGCAGCCCCAGACAGAGGTCCCGCACCGGGGAGCTGTTTTTT. Amino acids: CASSPRQRSRTGELFF.

In its sample, this clonotype was seen a few times. The gene calls are TRBV6-5 and TRBJ1-1, with a weak D call TRBD1 (6 bases). The V and J ends lost 0 bases and 1 base respectively, with 12 bases between them. This CDR3 spans 16 amino acids. The germline gives CDR1 MNHEY, CDR2 SVGAGI. The CDR3 DNA reads TGTGCCAGCAGTTACTCTCCGGGACACAGGAACACTGAAGCTTTCTTT. It is translated as CASSYSPGHRNTEAFF.

This clonotype was observed at least ten times. The chain is built from TRBV5-5 and TRBJ1-4; perhaps TRBD1 as D (5 bases). The V end was cut by 4 bases, the J end by 8 bases, with 21 bases between. The CDR3 covers 16 residues. Germline loops: CDR1 SGHKS, CDR2 YYEKEE (reference sequence). For the CDR3, the DNA is TGTGCCAGCAGCCCCTTTGGGTCTATTCGGGACGAAAAACTGTTTTTT. This gives the protein CASSPFGSIRDEKLFF.

This clonotype was picked up many times. This sequence joins TRBV12-3 or TRBV12-4 and TRBJ2-1, with a possible D match to TRBD2 (7 bases). CDR3 size: 13 residues. V was pared by 6 bases and J by 4 bases, with 10 bases between. The CDR3 reads CASRAGAYNEQFF. The CDR3 DNA sequence: TGTGCCAGCAGGGCGGGGGCATACAATGAGCAGTTCTTC.